These 4 T cell receptor beta chains originate from one sample sequenced in a study of PD-1 blockade in classical Hodgkin lymphoma. Some clones are missing from TCRdb's copy, which holds only in-frame ones; the method was immunoSEQ multiplex PCR. The top ten hold approximately 2.7% of the sample, which has 15,000 to 20,000 clones, roughly 80% seen once. Time point: cycle 4 day 1 (C4D1), after five to seven weeks of nivolumab. Every patient had relapsed following autologous stem cell transplantation, and cohorts differed in brentuximab vedotin exposure. The study purified CD4+ T cells from thawed PBMCs using magnetic negative selection. Sequencing used CD4+ T cells from blood, obtained before the fourth cycle of nivolumab. The receptors originated from a human donor with classical Hodgkin lymphoma.

The chain is built from TRBV7-8 and TRBJ2-2; 7 nucleotides match TRBD2. Trimming cost V 0 bases and J 6 bases; bases outside gene matches: 1. CDR3 size: 14 residues. Per the germline V gene, CDR1 is SGHVS and CDR2 is FQNEAQ. The CDR3 DNA reads TGTGCCAGCAGCTTAGCGGGAGGGGCCGGGGAGCTGTTTTTT. Translating gives CASSLAGGAGELFF. The full variable domain, in which reference TRBV7-8 and TRBJ2-2 provide the parts outside the CDR3, is GAGVSQSPRYKVAKRGQDVALRCDPISGHVSLFWYQQALGQGPEFLTYFQNEAQLDKSGLPSDRFFAERPEGSVSTLKIQRTQQEDSAVYLCASSLAGGAGELFFGEGSRLTVL.

The J gene is TRBJ1-5, the V gene TRBV6-5; no clear D gene. Germline CDR1 reads MNHEY; CDR2 reads SVGAGI. V was trimmed by 5 bases and J by 7 bases, leaving 18 bases between them. This CDR3 is built from 15 residues. The DNA of the CDR3 is TGTGCCAGCAGTCCCCCCGGCGGAGTAGGACAGCCCCAGCATTTT. Amino acids: CASSPPGGVGQPQHF.

CDR3 sequence: CASSYRVGVNQPQHF. The CDR3 DNA sequence: TGTGCCAGCAGTTACCGGGTGGGTGTCAATCAGCCCCAGCATTTT. The chain joins TRBV27 to TRBJ1-5, with unresolved D. The germline CDR1 and CDR2 sequences are MNHEY and SMNVEV (reference sequence). Trimming removed 4 bases at V and 3 bases at J, with 13 bases between. This CDR3 comprises 15 residues.

This sequence joins TRBV28 and TRBJ1-4; TRBD1 matches 8 bases. The trim removed 5 bases at V and 8 bases at J, leaving 10 bases unmatched. This CDR3 comprises 15 residues. Germline V gene lookup returns CDR1 MDHEN and CDR2 SYDVKM. In DNA form, the CDR3 reads TGTGCCAGCAGTGCCGAGACAGGGGATTTGGAAAAACTGTTTTTT. Protein product: CASSAETGDLEKLFF.